This TCR beta chain was identified in a study of beta chain features in type 1 diabetes. Study-level findings and limits: For patients, the naive, central memory and Treg TCRB repertoires appeared more alike than for healthy donors. The study found fewer insertions and more deletions at VDJ junctions in type 1 diabetes patients. In patients and controls equally, PCR might favor templates that are shorter.

Per the germline V gene, CDR1 is SGHTA and CDR2 is FQGTGA. The CDR3 has 15 residues. The V and J ends lost 4 bases and 1 base, in that order; junction bases with no gene match: 3. All of the isolated RNA was reverse transcribed, so expressed TCRB transcripts were sequenced. Profiling relied on immunoSEQ multiplex PCR, and the TCRdb table lists in-frame clones only, not all of them. Of a few hundred thousand clones listed, more than 9.5% are singletons. Note on this clone: Its antigen is currently unknown. This sample also contains other DNA sequences that code for the same CDR3.

Sequenced sample: naive CD4+ T cells from blood. The chain couples TRBV7-3 to TRBJ2-3, with 9 positions matching TRBD1. This TCR came from a woman aged 25-40 years in good health. Here the CDR3 reads CASSSRDRGTDTQYF. The CDR3 DNA sequence: TGTGCCAGCAGCTCCCGGGACAGGGGCACAGATACGCAGTATTTT.